This T cell receptor beta chain emerged from a study of Graves' ophthalmopathy and Graves' hyperthyroidism. Study-wide background: If no ophthalmopathy appeared within 18 months of follow-up, hyperthyroidism was termed stable.

RNA served as the template for amplifying TCR beta CDR3 regions. Investigators did first-round RT-PCR with HTBI primers, then second-round multiplex PCR. TCRdb passed the multiplex PCR reads through MiXCR, listing each CDR3 protein once. Of approximately 1.2 million distinct CDR3 sequences in the sample, about 40% were seen once. In this sample, this clonotype turned up once. Its cognate antigen is unknown. In this cohort, patients with other autoimmune diseases, uncontrolled infections, pregnancy or lactation were excluded. Germline trimming cut 5 bases from V and 2 bases from J; bases unmatched to any gene: 14. CDR1 and CDR2 (germline): MNHEY, SVGAGI. There are 18 residues in the CDR3. Findings of the study overall: Ophthalmopathy progression cases were predicted by the model with approximately 66% sensitivity and 72.22% specificity. Distinction of ophthalmopathy from stable hyperthyroidism by a 13-signature model reached roughly 87% sensitivity and just under 84% specificity.

The sample taken for sequencing was peripheral blood or thyroid tissue (not recorded which). V gene TRBV6-5 combines with J gene TRBJ2-5; 10 bases are shared with TRBD2. The TCR originated in an adult man with Graves' hyperthyroidism. CDR3 protein: CASSELAGNTGEQETQYF. The DNA of the CDR3 is TGTGCCAGCAGTGAACTAGCGGGGAACACCGGGGAGCAAGAGACCCAGTACTTC.